One and the same sample provided the 9 T cell receptor beta chains below, sequenced in a study of blood T cells in healthy people across ages. Primed by a sample-barcoded 5' primer and a J-beta primer mix, a second PCR proceeded for roughly 7 to 11 cycles. One entry per CDR3 protein, called by TCRdb with MiXCR from the 5' RACE reads. Here the sample spans about 1,800,000 distinct CDR3 sequences, 28% being singletons. The sequenced sample was blood. The receptors come from a woman aged 25 to 45 in good health.

For this clonotype: Just one base apart from a much larger clone, this may be a read error. This chain links TRBV4-1 with TRBJ1-2; D not resolved. The germline V gene has CDR1 MGHRA and CDR2 YSYEKL. This CDR3 comprises 15 residues. Here the CDR3 reads CANSQGFPGQSGYTF. Written as DNA, the CDR3 is TGCGCCAACAGCCAAGGGTTCCCAGGCCAGAGTGGCTACACCTTC.

Regarding this clonotype: At one end, the junction sequence differs from germline, possibly due to a read error. The rearrangement uses TRBV6-6 and TRBJ2-1, with 11 bases identical to TRBD2. CDR3 length equals 15 residues. Germline V gene lookup returns CDR1 MNHNY and CDR2 SVGAGI (reference sequence). The CDR3 nucleotides read TGTGCCGGCAGCCCCTCTAGCGGGAGGAGCTATGAGCAGTTCTTC. Its translation: CAGSPSSGRSYEQFF.

This clonotype was seen more than once but under ten times. The chain is built from TRBV7-2 and TRBJ2-7, with D perhaps matching TRBD1 or TRBD2 (5 bases each). The length of the CDR3 is 15 residues. Between the trimmed V and J ends, which lost 5 bases and 2 bases, there was a span of 16 bases. Germline V lookup: CDR1 SGHTA, CDR2 FQGNSA. This CDR3 is CASSRTGTYPYEQYF. The CDR3 bases are TGTGCCAGCAGCCGTACCGGGACGTATCCCTACGAGCAGTACTTC.

The table lists this clonotype with a few counts. V gene TRBV6-6 combines with J gene TRBJ1-3; perhaps TRBD1 as D (6 bases). The CDR3 runs to 17 residues. Trimming left V 6 bases short and J 0 bases short, with 18 bases between. Germline CDR1 is MNHNY and CDR2 is SVGAGI (reference sequence). The CDR3 loop reads CASRMNPYRDSGNTIYF. The CDR3 DNA is TGTGCCAGCAGGATGAATCCCTACAGGGACTCTGGAAACACCATATATTTT.

In its sample, this clonotype was seen many times. The chain joins TRBV12-3 or TRBV12-4 to TRBJ2-7, with D unclear. V lost 6 bases to trimming and J lost 3 bases, with 12 bases between them. This CDR3 contains 13 residues. This CDR3 is CASSNGPNYEQYF. The DNA for the CDR3 is TGTGCCAGCAGCAATGGACCGAACTACGAGCAGTACTTC.

This clonotype has only one observation. The junction departs from the called germline gene at one end, perhaps through a read error. The V gene is TRBV3-1, the J gene TRBJ1-2; no clear D gene. The CDR3 length is 13 residues. Germline V lookup: CDR1 LGHDT, CDR2 YNNKEL (reference sequence). The CDR3 protein is CTSSRSTNYGYTF. The CDR3 DNA follows: TGTACCAGCAGCCGAAGTACTAACTATGGCTACACCTTC.

About this clonotype: One base away lies a much larger clone, so this may be a sequencing read error. This chain connects TRBV5-1 to TRBJ1-2; D is uncertain. Germline V gene lookup returns CDR1 SGHRS and CDR2 YFSETQ. The CDR3 runs 13 residues. The CDR3 nucleotides are TGCGCCTGCAGCTTGGAGGCTCAGACGGGCTACACCTTC. It yields the protein CACSLEAQTGYTF.

As to this clonotype: One end of the junction varies from germline; a read error may be responsible. CDR3 residues: CASSLPTGLAADMQYF. The CDR3 region has the DNA TGTGCCAGCAGTCTCCCCACGGGACTAGCGGCAGATATGCAGTATTTT. The V gene is TRBV12-3 or TRBV12-4, the J gene TRBJ2-3, with 11 bases fitting TRBD2. The CDR3 has 16 residues.

The rearrangement uses TRBV11-2 and TRBJ2-7, with a tentative D call TRBD2 (5 bases). V lost 6 bases, J lost 1 base, and 10 bases lay in between. This CDR3 is 13 amino acids long. Germline values: CDR1 SGHAT, CDR2 FQNNGV. For the CDR3, the DNA is TGTGCCAGCAGGGAAGCGGCATCCTACGAGCAGTACTTC. Its translation: CASREAASYEQYF. The variable domain in full, with the rest retrieved from reference TRBV11-2 and TRBJ2-7, is EAGVAQSPRYKIIEKRQSVAFWCNPISGHATLYWYQQILGQGPKLLIQFQNNGVVDDSQLPKDRFSAERLKGVDSTLKIQPAKLEDSAVYLCASREAASYEQYFGPGTRLTVT.